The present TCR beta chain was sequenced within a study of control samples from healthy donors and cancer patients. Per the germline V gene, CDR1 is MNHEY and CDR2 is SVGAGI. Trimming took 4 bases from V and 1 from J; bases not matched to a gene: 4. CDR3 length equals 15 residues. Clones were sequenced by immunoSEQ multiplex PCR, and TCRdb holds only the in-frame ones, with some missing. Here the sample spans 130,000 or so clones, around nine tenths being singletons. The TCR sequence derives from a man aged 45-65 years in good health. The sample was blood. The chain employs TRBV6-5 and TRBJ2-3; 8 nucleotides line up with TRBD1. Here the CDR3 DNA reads TGTGCCAGCAGTTTGGGGACAGGAGGCACAGATACGCAGTATTTT. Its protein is CASSLGTGGTDTQYF.